The 26 T cell receptor beta chains below all came from one sample that was sequenced in a study of CD8+CD57+ T cells in acquired aplastic anemia. Profiling that covered TCR beta VDJ and CDR3 relied on genomic DNA as its template. MiXCR, applied by TCRdb to the reads, yields one record per CDR3 protein. The table lists 250,000 to 300,000 distinct CDR3 sequences, 45% to 65% of them singletons, with 8% in the top ten. Sequenced material: sorted CD4+, CD8+, or CD8+CD57+ T cells (not recorded which) from PBMCs. Receptors were obtained from a human donor with severe aplastic anemia or a healthy control (not recorded which).

In its sample, this clonotype was seen a few times. This sequence joins TRBV24-1 and TRBJ2-3, with 9 bases aligning to TRBD1. CDR1 and CDR2 from the germline V gene are KGHDR and SFDVKD. With 4 bases clipped from V and 4 bases from J, the junction kept 11 bases outside the gene matches. The CDR3 extends over 17 amino acids. The CDR3 bases are TGTGCCACCAGTGACCGCCCCGGGACAGGGAATCCAGATACGCAGTATTTT. This codes for CATSDRPGTGNPDTQYF.

This clonotype was counted ten times or more. The gene calls are TRBV5-1 and TRBJ1-1; weak D call: TRBD1 (6 bases). The CDR3 is 13 residues long. V was shortened by 2 bases and J by 5 bases, with 10 bases between the two germline ends. Germline CDR1 SGHRS, CDR2 YFSETQ. CDR3 DNA: TGCGCCAGCAGCTTTACACAGGGAACTGAAGCTTTCTTT. It encodes CASSFTQGTEAFF.

This chain links TRBV7-2 with TRBJ1-5; 11 nucleotides match TRBD1. Trimming at V came to 5 bases and at J to 5 bases, leaving 8 bases not matched to a gene. This CDR3 is 16 amino acids long. From germline, CDR1 is SGHTA and CDR2 FQGNSA. The CDR3 here is CASSPRTGGSDQPQHF. In nucleotides, the CDR3 is TGTGCCAGCAGCCCGAGGACAGGGGGCTCGGATCAGCCCCAGCATTTT.

The chain uses TRBV2 and TRBJ1-5; no firm D call. The CDR3 runs 13 residues. Germline V gene data show CDR1 as SNHLY and CDR2 as FYNNEI. V shed 4 bases and J shed 7 bases, with 11 bases lying between them. DNA of the CDR3: TGTGCCAGCAGTGGGGGTTGGGAACAGCCCCAGCATTTT. Amino acid sequence: CASSGGWEQPQHF.

The chain links TRBV7-3 to TRBJ1-5; TRBD1 agrees at 7 bases. The V gene's germline CDR1 is SGHTA and CDR2 FQGTGA. CDR3 length: 15 amino acids. Trimming cost V 6 bases and J 1 base; bases outside gene matches: 6. This CDR3 reads CASSDWGQSNQPQHF. The CDR3, as DNA: TGTGCCAGCAGTGATTGGGGACAGAGCAATCAGCCCCAGCATTTT.

At least ten counts were recorded for this clonotype. The CDR3 loop reads CASTSGLGSNQPQHF. The CDR3, as DNA: TGTGCCAGCACTTCGGGCCTGGGGAGTAATCAGCCCCAGCATTTT. The chain recombines TRBV12-3 or TRBV12-4 with TRBJ1-5, with D uncertain. V lost 7 bases and J 4 bases, leaving 17 bases between the germline ends. The CDR3 consists of 15 residues.

The table lists this clonotype with a count of one. V usage is TRBV4-1 and J usage is TRBJ1-5, with D tentatively TRBD1 (5 bases). V dropped 3 bases and J dropped 3 bases, with 12 bases sitting between them. Germline CDR1 MGHRA, CDR2 YSYEKL. This CDR3 comprises 15 residues. CDR3 residues: CASSQGVGLNQPQHF. In nucleotides, the CDR3 is TGCGCCAGCAGCCAGGGGGTGGGGCTCAATCAGCCCCAGCATTTT.

The rearrangement uses TRBV6-2 or TRBV6-3 and TRBJ2-1, with TRBD2 as a possible D gene (5 bases). The length of the CDR3 is 16 residues. V lost 1 base to trimming and J lost 8 bases, with 18 bases between them. Germline loops: CDR1 MNHEY, CDR2 SVGEGT. CDR3 DNA: TGTGCCAGCAGTTACTACGGGAATCGGGAATCGTATGAGCAGTTCTTC. It is translated as CASSYYGNRESYEQFF.

V usage is TRBV20-1 and J usage is TRBJ1-1; no firm D call. V was pared by 0 bases and J by 1 base, with 6 bases between. The germline V gene has CDR1 DFQATT and CDR2 SNEGSKA (reference sequence). This CDR3 comprises 13 residues. The CDR3 bases are TGCAGTGCTAGAGATTGGGGGAACACTGAAGCTTTCTTT. Translated: CSARDWGNTEAFF.

This sequence joins TRBV20-1 and TRBJ2-5; 7 bases agree with TRBD1. The V gene's germline CDR1 is DFQATT and CDR2 SNEGSKA (reference sequence). J was trimmed by 4 bases and V by 3 bases; bases with no gene match: 8. The CDR3 extends over 14 amino acids. The CDR3 DNA sequence: TGCAGTGCTAGGTGGCAGGGGGTGGGAGAGACCCAGTACTTC. Protein: CSARWQGVGETQYF.

Concerning this clonotype: One end of the junction does not line up with germline, which may come from a read error. This chain uses TRBV9 with TRBJ2-2; D is perhaps TRBD2 (6 bases). The CDR3 is 14 amino acids. Per germline, CDR1 SGDLS and CDR2 YYNGEE. The chain's CDR3 is CAGSVGGYTGELFF. For the CDR3, the DNA is TGTGCCGGCAGCGTAGGAGGGTACACCGGGGAGCTGTTTTTT.

This clonotype was detected once. The rearrangement links TRBV7-2 to TRBJ2-3; possibly TRBD1 for D (6 bases). Trimming cost V 6 bases and J 2 bases, with 15 bases left between them. Germline V gene lookup returns CDR1 SGHTA and CDR2 FQGNSA. The length of the CDR3 is 15 residues. This CDR3 reads CASSHEQGNTDTQYF. The CDR3, as DNA: TGTGCCAGCAGTCACGAACAGGGCAACACAGATACGCAGTATTTT.

J is TRBJ1-1 and V is TRBV20-1; the match to TRBD1 covers 10 bases. CDR1 and CDR2 (germline): DFQATT, SNEGSKA (reference sequence). The CDR3 is 16 residues long. V gave up 4 bases and J gave up 1 base; unmatched junction bases: 9. DNA for the CDR3: TGCAGTGCTACCCGGGACAGGGGATTTTCGAACACTGAAGCTTTCTTT. This gives the protein CSATRDRGFSNTEAFF.

This clonotype was counted between two and nine times. This may be a read error: a much more frequent sequence differs by one nucleotide. V usage is TRBV5-8 and J usage is TRBJ2-2; TRBD2 is a possible D gene (6 bases). Germline V gene sequence: CDR1 SGHTS, CDR2 YDEGEE. Deletions cut 5 bases from V and 7 bases from J, with 21 bases between. The CDR3 has 16 amino acids. The CDR3 nucleotides read TGTGCCAGCAGGGAGGGTGCTGACAAGCACATCGGGGAGCTGTTTTTT. Protein sequence: CASREGADKHIGELFF.

The table lists this clonotype with many counts. V and J are TRBV29-1 and TRBJ1-5; the match to TRBD1 covers 10 bases. CDR1 is SQVTM and CDR2 is ANQGSEA in the germline V gene. With 4 bases clipped from V and 4 bases from J, the junction kept 7 bases outside the gene matches. The CDR3 loop spans 15 amino acids. CDR3 protein: CSVGGGTGDNQPQHF. CDR3 DNA sequence: TGCAGCGTTGGGGGGGGGACAGGGGATAATCAGCCCCAGCATTTT.

In its sample, this clonotype was seen once. The chain carries TRBV24-1 and TRBJ2-7, with 11 bases that match TRBD1. CDR1 and CDR2 (germline): KGHDR, SFDVKD. V trimming: 2 bases; J trimming: 6 bases; junction bases outside the gene matches: 5. CDR3 length: 15 amino acids. CDR3 in amino acids: CATSDSPGTGGEQYF. The CDR3, as DNA: TGTGCCACCAGTGATTCCCCGGGGACAGGGGGCGAGCAGTACTTC.

This clonotype showed up many times. V and J are TRBV5-6 and TRBJ1-5, with TRBD1 as a possible D gene (5 bases). CDR3 length equals 14 residues. The V gene lost 4 bases and the J gene lost 2 bases, with 10 bases spanning the gap. The germline CDR1 and CDR2 sequences are SGHDT and YYEEEE. CDR3 sequence: CASSLWDRNQPQHF. The CDR3 DNA reads as TGTGCCAGCAGCCTTTGGGACCGCAATCAGCCCCAGCATTTT.

The chain couples TRBV7-3 to TRBJ2-4, with TRBD2 matching 10 bases. Germline loops: CDR1 SGHTA, CDR2 FQGTGA. The CDR3 extends over 19 amino acids. Losses at the gene ends were 5 bases for V and 2 bases for J; bases not matched to a gene: 15. This CDR3 is CASSERPGLASTSKNIQYF. The CDR3 coding sequence is TGTGCCAGCAGCGAGAGACCGGGACTAGCGAGTACCTCCAAAAACATTCAGTACTTC.

This rearrangement joins TRBV25-1 to TRBJ2-3; D is perhaps TRBD1 or TRBD2 (6 bases each). CDR1 and CDR2 from the germline V gene are MGHDK and SYGVNS. This CDR3 has 17 amino acids. Trimming stripped 4 bases from V and 5 bases from J, with 22 bases between. CDR3 in DNA: TGTGCCAGCAGTGTAGGGGGGATTGGCCGTGGGAGAGATACGCAGTATTTT. Translating it yields CASSVGGIGRGRDTQYF. Full variable domain (missing parts from reference TRBV25-1 and TRBJ2-3): EADIYQTPRYLVIGTGKKITLECSQTMGHDKMYWYQQDPGMELHLIHYSYGVNSTEKGDLSSESTVSRIRTEHFPLTLESARPSHTSQYLCASSVGGIGRGRDTQYFGPGTRLTVL.

This clonotype appeared a single time. V gene TRBV11-1 combines with J gene TRBJ2-6; no clear D gene. Germline V gene data show CDR1 as SGHAT and CDR2 as FQDESV (reference sequence). Trimming removed 6 bases from V and 1 base from J, with 4 bases in between. The CDR3 is 13 amino acids. The CDR3 spells CASRTSGANVLTF. The CDR3 nucleotides are TGTGCCAGCAGGACTTCTGGGGCCAACGTCCTGACTTTC.

As for this clonotype: The junction does not match germline at one end; this may be a read error. CDR3 in DNA: TGTGCCAGCAGTGCCCCCTGGGGGGCGAATCAGCACTTC. Translation gives CASSAPWGANQHF. V and J are TRBV12-3 or TRBV12-4 and TRBJ2-5; possibly TRBD1 or TRBD2 for D (6 bases each). The CDR3 is 13 residues long.

CDR3 residues: CSVWGTGDTQYF. CDR3 in DNA: TGCAGCGTTTGGGGCACAGGGGATACCCAGTACTTC. The rearrangement joins TRBV29-1 to TRBJ2-5; 7 bases map to TRBD1. Per germline, CDR1 SQVTM and CDR2 ANQGSEA. The CDR3 is made up of 12 amino acids. V was clipped by 5 bases and J by 8 bases; unmatched bases: 8.

The V call is TRBV7-3, the J call TRBJ2-1; 8 bases are shared with TRBD2. J lost 6 bases, V lost 2 bases, and 3 bases had no gene match. In germline, CDR1 is SGHTA, CDR2 FQGTGA. This CDR3 has 14 amino acids. The CDR3 region has the DNA TGTGCCAGCAGCTTACTTAGCGGGACCAATGAGCAGTTCTTC. It encodes CASSLLSGTNEQFF. Supplemented by reference TRBV7-3 and TRBJ2-1, the full variable domain reads GAGVSQTPSNKVTEKGKYVELRCDPISGHTALYWYRQSLGQGPEFLIYFQGTGAADDSGLPNDRFFAVRPEGSVSTLKIQRTERGDSAVYLCASSLLSGTNEQFFGPGTRLTVL.

This clonotype was seen at least ten times. The J gene is TRBJ1-3, the V gene TRBV12-3 or TRBV12-4; perhaps TRBD1 as D (5 bases). The CDR3 consists of 18 residues. Trimming took off 4 bases at V and 1 base at J, with 20 bases between the two ends. The CDR3 sequence: CASSSPGLRKVSGNTIYF. CDR3 nucleotides: TGTGCCAGCAGTTCACCGGGGCTGCGAAAGGTTTCTGGAAACACCATATATTTT.

This clonotype was seen only a few times. The chain couples TRBV7-3 to TRBJ1-2, with D perhaps matching TRBD1 (5 bases). The CDR3 has 13 amino acids. The V end lost 5 bases, the J end lost 8 bases, and 15 bases lay between the germline ends. CDR1 is SGHTA and CDR2 is FQGTGA in the germline V gene. In nucleotides, the CDR3 is TGTGCCAGCAGCCTCTACCAGGGAGCCGGCTACACCTTC. It is translated as CASSLYQGAGYTF.

The CDR3 bases are TGCAGTGCCGCACTTAGTAGCGGAGGCGGGAACGAGCAGTACTTC. Amino acids: CSAALSSGGGNEQYF. This chain links TRBV20-1 with TRBJ2-7; D may be TRBD2 (6 bases). This CDR3 contains 15 residues. The germline V gene has CDR1 DFQATT and CDR2 SNEGSKA (reference sequence). Trimming took 6 bases from V and 5 from J, leaving 23 bases between them.